The 18 T cell receptor beta chains in this list originate from one sample, sequenced in a study of Ad26.COV2.S vaccination and SARS-CoV-2 variants. Treatment defined: around 19 received Ad26.COV2.S at low or high dose, single or two shots; several received placebo; per-sample allocation not given. Sampling was done on day 63 after the first vaccine or placebo injection. This table comes from immunoSEQ multiplex PCR, and its TCRdb copy is limited to in-frame clones, with some not included. Among roughly 320,000 clones listed, roughly 84% were seen once. The source was peripheral blood, collected in a trial of Ad26.COV2.S vaccine versus placebo. The receptors originated from a person between 18 and 59 years old who received the Ad26.COV2.S COVID-19 vaccine or a placebo.

The chain carries TRBV6-2 or TRBV6-3 and TRBJ1-1, with no clear D. This CDR3 is built from 12 residues. Between the trimmed V and J ends, which lost 4 bases and 6 bases, there was a span of 9 bases. The germline CDR1 and CDR2 sequences are MNHEY and SVGEGT. CDR3 nucleotides: TGTGCCAGCAGTTTACGGCGGGCTGAAGCTTTCTTT. The encoded protein is CASSLRRAEAFF.

CDR3 amino acids: CASFGRGGRTGELFF. In nucleotides, the CDR3 is TGTGCCAGCTTCGGACGGGGGGGCCGCACCGGGGAGCTGTTTTTT. This sequence joins TRBV7-9 and TRBJ2-2, with TRBD2 identical over 8 bases. Germline values: CDR1 SEHNR, CDR2 FQNEAQ (reference sequence). The CDR3 spans 15 residues. J was trimmed by 4 bases and V by 8 bases; bases with no gene match: 9.

About this clone: The identical CDR3 is also encoded by other nucleotide sequences in the sample. The J gene is TRBJ1-4, the V gene TRBV5-1; 10 bases agree with TRBD1. Trimming at V came to 0 bases and at J to 8 bases, leaving 7 bases not matched to a gene. The CDR3 spans 16 residues. CDR1 is SGHRS and CDR2 is YFSETQ in the germline V gene. The CDR3 nucleotides are TGCGCCAGCAGCTTGGCCGTGGGACAGGGGAACGAAAAACTGTTTTTT. Its protein is CASSLAVGQGNEKLFF. Full variable domain (outside the CDR3, taken from reference TRBV5-1 and TRBJ1-4): KAGVTQTPRYLIKTRGQQVTLSCSPISGHRSVSWYQQTPGQGLQFLFEYFSETQRNKGNFPGRFSGRQFSNSRSEMNVSTLELGDSALYLCASSLAVGQGNEKLFFGSGTQLSVL.

The chain employs TRBV10-3 and TRBJ1-2, with D perhaps TRBD1 (6 bases). Trimming removed 10 bases at V and 0 bases at J, with 18 bases between. The CDR3 loop spans 15 amino acids. Per germline, CDR1 ENHRY and CDR2 SYGVKD. The CDR3 bases are TGTGCCACCTGGGACACAGTCCCTTCTAACTATGGCTACACCTTC. Translated, it gives CATWDTVPSNYGYTF.

This sequence joins TRBV5-1 and TRBJ2-7; D might be TRBD1 (6 bases). The length of the CDR3 is 12 residues. V shed 2 bases and J shed 9 bases, with 12 bases lying between them. Germline values: CDR1 SGHRS, CDR2 YFSETQ. CDR3 amino acids: CASSFSGEAQYF. CDR3 in DNA: TGCGCCAGCAGCTTCTCAGGGGAAGCGCAGTACTTC. The complete variable domain, with remaining parts taken from reference TRBV5-1 and TRBJ2-7, reads KAGVTQTPRYLIKTRGQQVTLSCSPISGHRSVSWYQQTPGQGLQFLFEYFSETQRNKGNFPGRFSGRQFSNSRSEMNVSTLELGDSALYLCASSFSGEAQYFGPGTRLTVT.

V usage is TRBV7-3 and J usage is TRBJ2-5; D is perhaps TRBD1 (5 bases). V was cut by 4 bases and J by 1 base, with 19 bases left in between. Germline lookup yields CDR1 SGHTA and CDR2 FQGTGA. The CDR3 covers 17 residues. The CDR3 loop is CASSSQGRLPRQETQYF. In DNA form, the CDR3 reads TGTGCCAGCAGCTCCCAGGGTCGATTACCCCGCCAAGAGACCCAGTACTTC.

The CDR3 sequence is CASRPLVDPSYNEQFF. The CDR3 DNA reads TGCGCCAGCAGACCCTTGGTGGATCCCTCCTACAATGAGCAGTTCTTC. This chain joins TRBV5-1 and TRBJ2-1; D gene ambiguous. CDR3 length: 16 amino acids. The V gene's germline CDR1 is SGHRS and CDR2 YFSETQ. The V end was cut by 5 bases, the J end by 0 bases, with 15 bases between.

The V and J genes are TRBV11-2 and TRBJ2-5; D uncertain. The germline V gene encodes CDR1 SGHAT and CDR2 FQNNGV. The CDR3 runs 13 residues. V lost 3 bases to trimming and J lost 5 bases, with 10 bases between them. The CDR3: CASSFGPGETQYF. The CDR3 nucleotides are TGTGCCAGCAGCTTCGGTCCTGGGGAGACCCAGTACTTC.

The chain joins TRBV6-5 to TRBJ2-7, with TRBD1 identical over 9 bases. The germline V gene has CDR1 MNHEY and CDR2 SVGAGI. The CDR3 spans 14 residues. Unmatched junction bases numbered 9, after V lost 8 bases and J lost 4 bases. The CDR3 region has the DNA TGTGCCAGCGGGGTCCGGGACAGGGCGTACGAGCAGTACTTC. Protein sequence: CASGVRDRAYEQYF.

This chain connects TRBV27 to TRBJ1-4, with a possible D match to TRBD1 (5 bases). The CDR3 loop spans 16 amino acids. V gave up 3 bases and J gave up 2 bases, with 13 bases separating them. Germline V lookup: CDR1 MNHEY, CDR2 SMNVEV (reference sequence). The CDR3 sequence is CASSFFQGETNEKLFF. CDR3 bases: TGTGCCAGCAGTTTTTTCCAGGGAGAGACTAATGAAAAACTGTTTTTT.

The rearrangement uses TRBV27 and TRBJ1-6; possibly TRBD1 for D (6 bases). The CDR3 totals 13 residues. CDR1 MNHEY and CDR2 SMNVEV come from the germline V gene (reference sequence). The germline V and J ends were trimmed by 6 bases and 14 bases, with 17 bases remaining between them. This chain's CDR3 is CASSLLSGTTLHF. The CDR3 region has the DNA TGTGCCAGCAGCTTACTCTCAGGGACAACCCTCCACTTT.

J is TRBJ1-1 and V is TRBV18, with D possibly TRBD1 on 6 matching bases. This CDR3 is 14 amino acids long. The ends were cut back, 6 bases at V and 1 base at J, with 12 bases in the middle. Germline-derived CDR1 and CDR2 are KGHSH and LQKENI. This CDR3 reads CASSRGRGNTEAFF. The CDR3 nucleotides read TGTGCCAGCTCGCGGGGGCGGGGGAACACTGAAGCTTTCTTT. Supplemented by reference TRBV18 and TRBJ1-1, the full variable domain reads NAGVMQNPRHLVRRRGQEARLRCSPMKGHSHVYWYRQLPEEGLKFMVYLQKENIIDESGMPKERFSAEFPKEGPSILRIQQVVRGDSAAYFCASSRGRGNTEAFFGQGTRLTVV.

This clone was seen just once. The genes are TRBV15 and TRBJ1-6; D unresolved. Germline CDR1 and CDR2: LNHNV and YYDKDF (reference sequence). V was pared by 0 bases and J by 8 bases, with 11 bases between. The CDR3 loop spans 15 amino acids. The CDR3: CATSRDRQRYSPLHF. DNA of the CDR3: TGTGCCACCAGCAGAGACCGGCAGAGATATTCACCCCTCCACTTT.

This clone occurred once. The chain couples TRBV6-5 to TRBJ1-1; D not certain. The germline CDR1 and CDR2 sequences are MNHEY and SVGAGI. This CDR3 has 14 residues. Trimming removed 6 bases at V and 0 bases at J, with 11 bases between. The CDR3 DNA reads TGTGCCAGCAGCCGCACGACTATGAACACTGAAGCTTTCTTT. Encoded protein: CASSRTTMNTEAFF.

This rearrangement joins TRBV15 to TRBJ1-1; possible D gene TRBD1, 5 bases. The CDR3 consists of 13 residues. V gave up 3 bases and J gave up 3 bases, with 8 bases separating them. Germline V gene sequence: CDR1 LNHNV, CDR2 YYDKDF (reference sequence). In DNA form, the CDR3 reads TGTGCCACCAGCAGCCTAGGGGACACTGAAGCTTTCTTT. It translates to CATSSLGDTEAFF.

V is TRBV5-4 and J is TRBJ2-5; D is perhaps TRBD2 (6 bases). V gave up 2 bases and J gave up 14 bases, with 16 bases separating them. CDR3 length: 12 amino acids. From germline, CDR1 is SGHNT and CDR2 YYREEE (reference sequence). The CDR3 nucleotides are TGTGCCAGCAGCTTTCCCACTAGCCCTTTTTACTTC. This codes for CASSFPTSPFYF.

The genes are TRBV5-4 and TRBJ1-2; D possibly corresponds to TRBD1 (6 bases). V was clipped by 8 bases and J by 4 bases, with 18 bases between them. This CDR3 region has 14 residues. The germline gives CDR1 SGHNT, CDR2 YYREEE (reference sequence). CDR3 DNA: TGTGCCAGTGGGGGCAACAGGGAGGGCTATGGCTACACCTTC. Encoded protein: CASGGNREGYGYTF.

The V and J genes are TRBV6-2 or TRBV6-3 and TRBJ1-5, with 10 bases fitting TRBD1. V lost 6 bases, J lost 6 bases, and 14 bases stayed unmatched. Germline lookup yields CDR1 MNHEY and CDR2 SVGEGT. This CDR3 region has 17 residues. The CDR3 DNA follows: TGTGCCAGCAGCCCCGACATGGGACAGGGGTACCGTCAGCCCCAGCATTTT. This translates into CASSPDMGQGYRQPQHF.